Here is one TCR beta chain with its context. Trimming stripped 2 bases from V and 6 bases from J, with 14 bases between. This CDR3 contains 14 residues. Germline lookup yields CDR1 DFQATT and CDR2 SNEGSKA (reference sequence). RNA, at roughly 0.45 to 1 ug, was reverse transcribed with random hexamers. TCRdb fed the immunoSEQ multiplex PCR reads into MiXCR, producing one record per CDR3 protein. The table shows a few hundred thousand distinct CDR3 sequences, with around 92% occurring only once. This entry is derived from a study of CD8 T cells in Susac syndrome. This receptor was taken from a human donor with multiple sclerosis. This chain links TRBV20-1 with TRBJ2-1, with D possibly matching TRBD2 (6 bases). The sequenced sample consisted of CD4+ T cells from PBMCs. CDR3: CSARSGTPPNEQFF. The CDR3, as DNA: TGCAGTGCTAGATCCGGGACTCCCCCCAATGAGCAGTTCTTC.